This T cell receptor (beta chain) was obtained from a study of early T cells in non-severe SARS-CoV-2 infection. Study background: Sequencing input comprised bulk RNA from unsorted whole blood; chain pairing was not available.

Whole-study results and caveats: Database matching using VDJdb favored anti-spike CD8 responses, with private and CD4 specificities left missing.

Germline V CDR1 and CDR2: MGHRA, YSYEKL. The CDR3 contains 15 residues. The V segment lost 5 bases and the J segment 4 bases; nucleotides outside the gene matches: 5. This clonotype has ten or more counts. The antigen is unknown. TCRdb processed the 5' RACE reads anew with MiXCR; each CDR3 protein has one entry. The profile shows some 55,000 distinct CDR3 sequences, less than 15% of them singletons. This specimen was whole blood, taken at baseline. V usage is TRBV4-1 and J usage is TRBJ2-3; 11 bases align to TRBD2. This sequence was found in an adult who was a healthcare worker with PCR-confirmed SARS-CoV-2 infection or an uninfected control (not recorded which). As DNA, the CDR3 is TGCGCCAGCAGCTTGACACTAGCGGGAGCAGATACGCAGTATTTT. As protein: CASSLTLAGADTQYF.